Included here is one T cell receptor beta chain sequence, with context. These data originate in a study of shared clonotypes between healthy human individuals. Looking at the study overall: Each donor contributed plates that comprised three CD4 naive, three CD4 memory, two CD8 naive and one CD8 memory.

The study drew its donors from healthy HIV-negative adults without recent acute infections or vaccinations. Every contributor of samples was a Caucasian grown-up residing in Nashville, Tennessee. Trimming took 2 bases from V and 3 from J; bases not matched to a gene: 1. The CDR3 has 14 residues. Germline V lookup: CDR1 MGHRA, CDR2 YSYEKL. Deep was the level at which the assay was run. The repertoire was sequenced with immunoSEQ multiplex PCR; TCRdb's copy has only in-frame clones and lacks some. The sample shows roughly 2 million clones, around 95% of them seen only once. Material: naive CD4+ T cells sorted from blood. The subset was: CD45RA+ positively selected. The clonotype comes from a man younger than 30 in good health. The rearrangement uses TRBV4-1 and TRBJ2-7, with 10 nucleotides matching TRBD1. The CDR3 reads CASSQRDRGYEQYF. In nucleotides, the CDR3 is TGCGCCAGCAGCCAACGGGACAGGGGCTACGAGCAGTACTTC.